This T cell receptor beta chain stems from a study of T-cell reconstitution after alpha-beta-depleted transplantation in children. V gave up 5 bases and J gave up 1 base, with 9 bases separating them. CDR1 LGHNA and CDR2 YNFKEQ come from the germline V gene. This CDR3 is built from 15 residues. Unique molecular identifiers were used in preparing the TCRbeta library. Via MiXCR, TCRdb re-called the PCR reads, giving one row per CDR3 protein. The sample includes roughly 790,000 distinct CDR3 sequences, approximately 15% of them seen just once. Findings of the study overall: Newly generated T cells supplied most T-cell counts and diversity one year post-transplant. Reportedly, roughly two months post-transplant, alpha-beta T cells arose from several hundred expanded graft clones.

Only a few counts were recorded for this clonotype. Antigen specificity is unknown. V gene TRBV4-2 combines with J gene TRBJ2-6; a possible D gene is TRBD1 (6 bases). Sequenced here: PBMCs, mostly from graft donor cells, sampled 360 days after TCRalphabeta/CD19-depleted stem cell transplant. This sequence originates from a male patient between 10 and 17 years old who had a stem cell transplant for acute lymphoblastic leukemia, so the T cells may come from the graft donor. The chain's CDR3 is CASSDQGSGANVLTF. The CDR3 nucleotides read TGTGCCAGCAGCGATCAGGGGTCTGGGGCCAACGTCCTGACTTTC.